This T cell receptor beta chain originates from a study of CD8 T cells in Susac syndrome. This clonotype was picked up one time. The antigen is undetermined. Isolation of CD8+ and CD4+ T cells was performed negatively, whereas enrichment of TEMRA cells was done by FACS. Trimming pared 5 bases from V and 1 base from J, leaving 6 bases between. The CDR3 contains 11 residues. CDR1 and CDR2 from the germline V gene are SQVTM and ANQGSEA. Roughly 0.45 to 1 ug RNA was reverse transcribed with random hexamers. TCRdb re-called the immunoSEQ multiplex PCR reads through MiXCR, storing one row per CDR3 protein. Of 110,000 or so distinct CDR3 sequences listed, 90% to 96% are singletons. Regarding the study as a whole: The relatively small number of individuals in the TCR sequencing and HLA analysis was acknowledged by the study.

The material sequenced was CD4+ T cells from PBMCs. The sequence was collected from a human donor in good health. This chain uses TRBV29-1 with TRBJ2-7; D is unclear. The CDR3 region is CSVSVSYEQYF. The CDR3 DNA reads as TGCAGCGTTTCAGTATCCTACGAGCAGTACTTC.